The clone carrying this TCR beta chain is deemed medium-sized. Antigen: not known. Blood draws of 5 to 6.5 milliliters of peripheral blood occurred at each of two time points. The V gene's germline CDR1 is MNHEY and CDR2 SMNVEV (reference sequence). V was cut by 5 bases and J by 5 bases, with 16 bases left in between. CDR3 size: 14 residues. Starting from genomic DNA, TCR beta CDR3 was amplified through two-round multiplex PCR. First-round PCR, the initial amplification, used primers specific to each TRBV and TRBJ gene. Universal primers featured in the second PCR round. TCRdb fed the multiplex PCR reads into MiXCR, producing one record per CDR3 protein. The sample carries about 14,000 distinct CDR3 sequences, 28% recorded once. This specimen comes from a study of prognosis after radiotherapy for stage I lung cancer. Study-wide results and limits: The way patients used TRBV and TRBJ genes reportedly differed depending on whether they had metastases. Unique TCR clone counts went down once patients had stereotactic body radiation therapy, median roughly 9,300 versus 7,200.

Source: PBMCs, taken before or after stereotactic body radiation therapy (not recorded which). The chain is built from TRBV27 and TRBJ2-7; D tentatively fits TRBD1 or TRBD2 (5 bases each). The sequence was obtained from a donor aged 50 or older with non-small cell lung cancer. The CDR3 loop is CASSISWDLNEQYF. The CDR3 nucleotides are TGTGCCAGCAGTATCTCCTGGGACCTCAACGAGCAGTACTTC.